This T cell receptor (beta chain) appears in the sequencing data of a study of tumor-infiltrating lymphocytes in primary liver carcinoma. The investigators made TCR beta cDNA from 400 to 500 ng total RNA, using a constant-region primer. Three nested multiplex PCR rounds, a slightly modified ARM-PCR method, built the TCR beta libraries. TRBV1-TRBV30 forward primers and a C-beta reverse primer were used in the first two PCR rounds, which each ran for ten to eleven cycles. MiXCR was run by TCRdb on the multiplex PCR reads, yielding one entry per CDR3 protein. The table lists 80,000 or so distinct CDR3 sequences, roughly 69% of them singletons, with roughly 28% in the top ten. Unsorted bulk tissue (roughly 18-32 mg) underwent RNA and DNA co-extraction. For this clonotype: The final CDR3 position lacks the conserved phenylalanine or tryptophan, pointing to a likely read error.

The germline V gene encodes CDR1 PRHDT and CDR2 FYEKMQ (reference sequence). The CDR3 totals 14 residues. The V and J ends lost 3 bases and 2 bases, in that order; junction bases with no gene match: 2. The clonotype originates from a man between 35 and 55 years old with primary liver carcinoma and hepatitis B virus infection. The sequenced sample was tumor-adjacent normal liver tissue. The V gene is TRBV13, the J gene TRBJ2-7, with 9 bases that match TRBD2. The DNA for the CDR3 is TGTGCCAGCAGCTTGACTAGCGGCACCTACGAGCAGTACCTC. It yields the protein CASSLTSGTYEQYL.